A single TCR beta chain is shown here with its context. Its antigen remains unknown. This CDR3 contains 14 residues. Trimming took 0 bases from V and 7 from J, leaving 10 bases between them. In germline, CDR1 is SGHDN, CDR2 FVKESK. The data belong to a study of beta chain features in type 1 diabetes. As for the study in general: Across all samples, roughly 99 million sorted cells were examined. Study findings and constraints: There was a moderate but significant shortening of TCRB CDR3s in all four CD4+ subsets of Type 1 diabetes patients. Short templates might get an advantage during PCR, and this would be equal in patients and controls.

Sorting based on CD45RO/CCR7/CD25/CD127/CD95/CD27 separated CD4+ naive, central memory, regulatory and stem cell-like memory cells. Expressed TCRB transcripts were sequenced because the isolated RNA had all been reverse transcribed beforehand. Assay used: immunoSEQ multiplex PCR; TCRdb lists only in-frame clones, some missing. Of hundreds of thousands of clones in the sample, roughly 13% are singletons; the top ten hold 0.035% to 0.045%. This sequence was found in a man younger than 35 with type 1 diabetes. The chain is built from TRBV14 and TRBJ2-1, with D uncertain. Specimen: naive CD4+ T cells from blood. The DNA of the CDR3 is TGTGCCAGCAGCCAAGATAACGCAAGGAATGAGCAGTTCTTC. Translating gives CASSQDNARNEQFF.